This TCR beta chain was profiled in a study of control samples from healthy donors and cancer patients (TCRdb year 2020). V is reduced by 1 base and J by 0 bases, leaving a spacing of 10 bases between them. The germline V gene supplies CDR1 SGDLS and CDR2 YYNGEE. Taken from cysteine to phenylalanine, the CDR3 has 15 residues. CDR3 DNA is the only sequence kept; it has 45 bases, read in frame from the first base. Library preparation used the immunoSEQ multiplex PCR assay. TCRdb retrieved this table from immuneACCESS and kept in-frame rearrangements only. Not all clones are present; in checked studies, unresolved V genes account for under half, and no reason is known for the remainder. The sample table records approximately 52,000 clones; approximately 90% of these occur just once. Around 15% of the sample rests with the top ten. As concerns this clone: Its antigen is still unknown. Per-base qualities were not stored, and no clone one base away is much larger.

This receptor was identified in a man aged 55 to 70 with head and neck cancer. The sequence links TRBV9 to TRBJ1-2, with the D gene not clear enough to name. The sample comprised PBMCs. The CDR3 region reads CASSVFAGPNYGYTF. The sequence in DNA is TGTGCCAGCAGCGTATTTGCAGGCCCTAACTATGGCTACACCTTC.